Listed below are T cell receptor beta chains from one sample, sequenced in a study of cytomegalovirus exposure and HLA in healthy donors. The method was immunoSEQ multiplex PCR; TCRdb's version includes in-frame clones alone and lacks a portion of them. The top ten clones hold over 1.1% of a sample with fewer than 200,000 clones, 65% to 85% of them seen once. Sequenced: PBMCs. The receptors stem from a man aged 60 to 75 in good health and CMV-seronegative. CDR3s include the opening cysteine and the closing phenylalanine or tryptophan. Each record gives: D gene, J gene, clone size, V gene, CDR3 protein, CDR3 DNA. A D gene is named only where the DNA matches it firmly. Clone size is not always given. Where it is, it says once, few, many or a class for expanded clones.

>TRBD2|TRBJ2-3|.|TRBV5-4
CASSSGLQRGVSDTQYF
TGTGCCAGCAGCTCGGGGCTTCAGCGGGGGGTGTCAGATACGCAGTATTTT
>TRBD2|TRBJ2-5|.|TRBV9
CASSPRGGTQETQYF
TGTGCCAGCAGCCCCCGCGGGGGAACCCAAGAGACCCAGTACTTC
>TRBD1|TRBJ1-3|.|TRBV18
CASSPIQGVTGNTIYF
TGTGCCAGCTCACCAATCCAGGGGGTAACTGGAAACACCATATATTTT
>.|TRBJ1-5|.|TRBV21-1
CASSKKGGGTVNQPQHF
TGTGCCAGCAGCAAAAAAGGGGGGGGAACAGTCAATCAGCCCCAGCATTTT
>TRBD2|TRBJ2-3|.|TRBV7-3
CASSSAASGGPGDTQYF
TGTGCCAGCAGCTCAGCGGCTAGCGGGGGGCCCGGAGATACGCAGTATTTT
>.|TRBJ2-3|few|TRBV21-1
CASSKDWQGECTDTQYF
TGTGCCAGCAGCAAAGATTGGCAGGGGGAATGCACAGATACGCAGTATTTT
>TRBD1|TRBJ2-7|.|TRBV19
CASSWRQGAQHEQYF
TGTGCCAGTAGTTGGCGACAGGGGGCGCAACACGAGCAGTACTTC
>.|TRBJ2-6|few|TRBV4-1
CASSQPGGTGANVLTF
TGCGCCAGCAGCCAGCCGGGGGGCACTGGGGCCAACGTCCTGACTTTC
>TRBD1|TRBJ1-1|.|TRBV7-2
CASSLRSGTGLLNTEAFF
TGTGCCAGCAGCCTACGGTCGGGGACAGGGCTACTGAACACTGAAGCTTTCTTT
>TRBD2|TRBJ2-3|.|TRBV5-4
CASSPTSGSLDTQYF
TGTGCCAGCAGCCCGACTAGCGGGAGTTTGGATACGCAGTATTTT
>.|TRBJ2-3|.|TRBV4-3
CASSVGGPADTQYF
TGCGCCAGCAGCGTCGGTGGGCCGGCAGATACGCAGTATTTT
>.|TRBJ2-2|.|TRBV4-1
CASSHSQGRATGELFF
TGCGCCAGCAGCCATTCACAAGGCAGGGCCACCGGGGAGCTGTTTTTT
>.|TRBJ2-7|.|TRBV7-2
CASSLWGTGGTYEQYF
TGTGCCAGCAGCTTATGGGGGACTGGCGGCACTTACGAGCAGTACTTC
>TRBD1|TRBJ1-5|.|TRBV15
CATSRDMTGVSNQPQHF
TGTGCCACCAGCAGAGATATGACAGGGGTGAGCAATCAGCCCCAGCATTTT
>TRBD2|TRBJ2-1|.|TRBV6-6
CASSPYTSGSGNEQFF
TGTGCCAGCAGTCCCTATACTAGCGGGAGTGGGAATGAGCAGTTCTTC
>TRBD1|TRBJ1-2|.|TRBV6-6
CASSLGQEGGYTF
TGTGCCAGCAGTTTAGGACAGGAGGGAGGCTACACCTTC
>TRBD1|TRBJ1-3|.|TRBV5-1
CASSLVTGQSWAGNTIYF
TGCGCCAGCAGCTTGGTGACAGGGCAGTCATGGGCTGGAAACACCATATATTTT
>TRBD1|TRBJ1-1|.|TRBV11-1
CASRSRTGGNTEAFF
TGTGCCAGCCGCTCACGGACAGGGGGGAACACTGAAGCTTTCTTT
>TRBD2|TRBJ2-3|.|TRBV10-3
CASRAGGILDTQYF
TGTGCCTCCAGGGCGGGAGGAATTCTAGATACGCAGTATTTT
>.|TRBJ2-5|.|TRBV28
CASSPKPQETQYF
TGTGCCAGCAGTCCGAAGCCACAAGAGACCCAGTACTTC
>.|TRBJ1-1|.|TRBV28
CASYEQATLRAFF
TGTGCCAGTTATGAACAGGCGACCCTGAGAGCTTTCTTT
>TRBD1|TRBJ2-7|.|TRBV27
CASSLQANRGRGEQYF
TGTGCCAGCAGTTTACAAGCCAACAGGGGTCGGGGCGAGCAGTACTTC
>.|TRBJ2-7|.|TRBV28
CASSSTYRTDF
TGTGCCAGCAGTTCGACTTACCGGACAGACTTC
>TRBD1|TRBJ1-5|.|TRBV5-4
CASSFPGCMGQGGQPQHF
TGTGCCAGCAGCTTTCCCGGATGTATGGGACAGGGGGGCCAGCCCCAGCATTTT
>.|TRBJ2-1|.|TRBV5-4
CAAHYAGYNEQFF
TGTGCCGCTCACTACGCAGGGTACAATGAGCAGTTCTTC
>TRBD2|TRBJ2-3|.|TRBV10-3
CAINVAGESTDTQYF
TGTGCCATCAATGTAGCGGGGGAGAGCACAGATACGCAGTATTTT
>.|TRBJ2-1|.|TRBV25-1
CASRAQGVKRFF
TGTGCCAGCAGGGCCCAGGGTGTGAAGAGGTTCTTC
>.|TRBJ1-6|.|TRBV29-1
CSVGEQGGNSPLHF
TGCAGCGTTGGGGAACAGGGAGGGAATTCACCCCTCCACTTT
>.|TRBJ2-7|.|TRBV5-1
CASSLAAANEQYF
TGCGCCAGCAGCTTGGCGGCGGCAAACGAGCAGTACTTC
>TRBD1|TRBJ1-1|.|TRBV29-1
CSVTRAGGVAFF
TGCAGCGTTACCCGGGCAGGGGGAGTAGCTTTCTTT
>TRBD1|TRBJ2-4|.|TRBV4-1
CASSQVTGAETGQYF
TGCGCCAGCAGCCAAGTTACAGGGGCTGAAACGGGTCAGTACTTC
>TRBD1|TRBJ1-2|.|TRBV10-3
CAISGDREDYTF
TGTGCCATCAGCGGGGACAGGGAAGACTACACCTTC
>TRBD1|TRBJ2-5|.|TRBV27
CASSSPMGDRGLETQYF
TGTGCCAGCAGTTCCCCTATGGGGGACAGGGGGCTAGAGACCCAGTACTTC
>TRBD1|TRBJ2-5|.|TRBV7-2
CASSLYGTGVETQYF
TGTGCCAGCAGCTTATACGGGACAGGGGTCGAGACCCAGTACTTC
>TRBD2|TRBJ2-1|few|TRBV19
CASSPLAGEQFF
TGTGCCAGTAGTCCTCTAGCGGGGGAGCAGTTCTTC
>.|TRBJ1-4|.|TRBV6-1
CASSRRTATNEKLFF
TGTGCCAGCAGTAGGAGGACAGCAACTAATGAAAAACTGTTTTTT
>.|TRBJ1-2|.|TRBV4-2
CASSQDIRVGGYGYTF
TGTGCCAGCAGCCAAGATATTAGGGTAGGGGGCTATGGCTACACCTTC
>TRBD1|TRBJ2-7|few|TRBV6-5
CASSYGQGLSEQYF
TGTGCCAGCAGTTACGGACAGGGTTTGAGCGAGCAGTACTTC
>TRBD2|TRBJ2-3|.|TRBV4-3
CASSQGPSGGRTDTQYF
TGCGCCAGCAGCCAAGGTCCTAGCGGGGGGCGCACAGATACGCAGTATTTT
>TRBD1|TRBJ1-2|.|TRBV6-6
CASSFLQGRNYGYTF
TGTGCCAGCAGTTTTCTACAGGGGCGCAACTATGGCTACACCTTC
>.|TRBJ2-7|.|TRBV25-1
CASSSNRGNKWEQYF
TGTGCCAGCAGTAGTAATAGGGGAAACAAGTGGGAGCAGTACTTC
>TRBD1|TRBJ2-2|.|TRBV11-3
CASSPGQGNTGELFF
TGTGCCAGCAGCCCCGGACAGGGGAACACCGGGGAGCTGTTTTTT
>.|TRBJ2-5|.|TRBV5-1
CASSLTGAKETQYF
TGCGCCAGCAGCTTGACTGGGGCTAAAGAGACCCAGTACTTC
>TRBD2|TRBJ2-7|.|TRBV7-9
CSSSSIRTSGAYEQYF
TGTTCCAGCAGCTCCATACGGACTAGCGGGGCCTACGAGCAGTACTTC
>.|TRBJ1-5|few|TRBV11-2
CASSLDPSQPQHF
TGTGCCAGCAGCTTAGATCCGAGTCAGCCCCAGCATTTT
>.|TRBJ2-5|.|TRBV29-1
CSARWSQETQYF
TGCAGCGCCCGTTGGAGCCAAGAGACCCAGTACTTC
>TRBD2|TRBJ2-3|.|TRBV4-3
CASSLGLAGTDTQYF
TGCGCCAGCAGCCTAGGACTAGCGGGCACAGATACGCAGTATTTT
>TRBD1|TRBJ2-1|.|TRBV27
CASSHGQAVGEQFF
TGTGCCAGCAGTCATGGACAGGCGGTCGGTGAGCAGTTCTTC
>TRBD2|TRBJ2-7|.|TRBV7-4
CASSTHFGLAGETYEQYF
TGTGCCAGCAGCACACACTTCGGACTAGCGGGCGAGACCTACGAGCAGTACTTC
>.|TRBJ2-1|.|TRBV28
CASSLQGGSSYNEQFF
TGTGCCAGCAGTTTGCAGGGGGGAAGCTCCTACAATGAGCAGTTCTTC
>.|TRBJ1-1|.|TRBV5-5
CASSFSPGEITEAFF
TGTGCCAGCAGCTTTTCTCCAGGGGAAATCACTGAAGCTTTCTTT
>.|TRBJ2-1|.|TRBV7-9
CASSGYREQFF
TGTGCCAGCAGCGGATACAGGGAGCAGTTCTTC
>TRBD2|TRBJ2-1|.|TRBV9
CASSVASGGWNEQFF
TGTGCCAGCAGCGTGGCTAGCGGGGGGTGGAATGAGCAGTTCTTC
>.|TRBJ2-1|.|TRBV9
CASSSTQGHEQFF
TGTGCCAGCAGTTCCACTCAGGGGCATGAGCAGTTCTTC
>TRBD1|TRBJ2-5|.|TRBV7-2
CASSRKITSGTVGMQTQYF
TGTGCCAGCAGCCGTAAAATAACCTCCGGGACAGTGGGTATGCAGACCCAGTACTTC